This T cell receptor (beta chain) was captured in a study of T-cell reconstitution after alpha-beta-depleted transplantation in children. CDR3 length equals 11 residues. The V gene lost 4 bases and the J gene lost 4 bases, with 4 bases spanning the gap. Notes on this clonotype: Its antigen remains unidentified.

General observations from the study: High day-60 TCRbeta diversity in some patients came from surviving recipient T cells and thymic progenitors. Newly generated T cells supplied most T-cell counts and diversity one year post-transplant. Alpha-beta T cells present about two months after transplant were reported to originate from several hundred expanded graft clones.

The library targeted TCRbeta and was prepared with unique molecular identifiers. One entry per CDR3 protein results from TCRdb running MiXCR on the PCR reads. The sample comprises about 980,000 distinct CDR3 sequences, roughly 31% of which are singletons, and roughly 30% rests with the top ten. J is TRBJ1-1 and V is TRBV12-3 or TRBV12-4; D gene unclear. The source of this sequence is a boy under two years old who had a stem cell transplant for SCID, so the T cells may come from the graft donor. The sequenced sample was PBMCs, mostly from graft donor cells, obtained 360 days after TCRalphabeta/CD19-depleted stem cell transplant. The CDR3 nucleotides read TGTGCCAGCAGTTCCTCCACTGAAGCTTTCTTT. Its translation is CASSSSTEAFF.